The entry that follows covers one T cell receptor (beta chain) sequence. Its antigen is unknown. This specimen comes from a study of cytomegalovirus exposure and HLA in healthy donors. The overall study: Early on, a data release was issued that held roughly 80 million unique TCRs from HLA-typed donors. Of all 400 or so donors who were genotyped, roughly 81% belonged to the Caucasian-associated ancestry cluster.

Whole-study findings and limits: DRB1 had the most TCR associations and HLA-C the fewest, a later analysis found, with rates varying by HLA locus. In a later analysis, productive TCRs from donors in an Asian-associated ancestry cluster reportedly carried fewer N-insertions than the cohort mean.

PCR involved 60 Vbeta and 13 Jbeta primers. The protocol was immunoSEQ multiplex PCR, while the TCRdb copy is restricted to in-frame clones and leaves out a portion. The sample records about 160,000 clones, 79% being singletons. The CDR3 covers 16 residues. Per the germline V gene, CDR1 is LNHDA and CDR2 is SQIVND (reference sequence). Trimming took 4 bases from V and 2 from J, leaving 15 bases between them. This receptor was taken from a middle-aged man in good health and CMV-seronegative. The sample comprised PBMCs. The chain carries TRBV19 and TRBJ1-5, with a tentative D call TRBD1 (6 bases). The CDR3 is CASSKQQGFGNQPQHF. The CDR3 region has the DNA TGTGCCAGTAGTAAGCAACAGGGATTTGGCAATCAGCCCCAGCATTTT.